This T cell receptor beta chain is drawn from a study of cytomegalovirus exposure and HLA in healthy donors. Study outcomes and limitations: A classifier reportedly called cytomegalovirus status with high sensitivity and specificity. The likely explanation for a cluster of highly shared sequence variants was sequencing artifact. Prior analysis indicated that the majority of TCR beta V segments exhibited productivity approximately 87% or approximately 30% of the time.

Unrecorded immune exposure was likely among donors, who were nominally healthy when sampled. Vbeta (60) and Jbeta (13) primers were used in the PCR. Assay used: immunoSEQ multiplex PCR; TCRdb lists only in-frame clones, some missing. The data hold about 90,000 clones, with approximately 65% observed a single time. This clone was counted a few times. No antigen is known for it. The receptor was isolated from a man between 25 and 39 years old in good health and CMV-seronegative. Sample: PBMCs.

CDR3 coding DNA: TGCGCCAGCAGCTTTCCAGGGGCAGACACTGAAGCTTTCTTT. As protein: CASSFPGADTEAFF. This chain connects TRBV5-1 to TRBJ1-1, with a tentative D call TRBD1 (6 bases). This CDR3 contains 14 residues. The V gene's germline CDR1 is SGHRS and CDR2 YFSETQ. V was clipped by 2 bases and J by 3 bases, with 11 bases between them.